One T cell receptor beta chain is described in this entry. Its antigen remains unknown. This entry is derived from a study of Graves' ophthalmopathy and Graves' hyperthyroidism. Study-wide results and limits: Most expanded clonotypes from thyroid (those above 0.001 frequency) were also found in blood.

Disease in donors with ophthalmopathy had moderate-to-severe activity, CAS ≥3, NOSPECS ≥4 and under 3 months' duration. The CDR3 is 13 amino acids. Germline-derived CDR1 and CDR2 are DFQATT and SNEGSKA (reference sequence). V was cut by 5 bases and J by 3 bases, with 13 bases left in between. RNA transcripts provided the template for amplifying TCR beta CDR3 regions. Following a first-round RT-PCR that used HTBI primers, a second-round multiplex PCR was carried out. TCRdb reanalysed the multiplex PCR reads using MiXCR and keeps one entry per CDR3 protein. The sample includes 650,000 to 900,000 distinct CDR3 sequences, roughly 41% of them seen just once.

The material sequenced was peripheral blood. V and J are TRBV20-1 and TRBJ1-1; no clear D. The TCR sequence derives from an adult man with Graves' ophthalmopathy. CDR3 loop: CSARRSDDTEAFF. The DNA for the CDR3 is TGCAGTGCTCGAAGGAGTGACGACACTGAAGCTTTCTTT.